The next 8 T cell receptor beta chains were all read from a single sample in a study of blood T cells in healthy people across ages. Together with a sample-barcoded 5' primer, a J-beta primer mix was included in a second PCR lasting 7 to 11 cycles. TCRdb re-called the 5' RACE reads with MiXCR, one entry per CDR3 protein. The table records 600,000 to 1,000,000 distinct CDR3 sequences, roughly 64% of them present only once. The sample taken for sequencing was blood. These receptors were taken from a man aged 30 to 39 in good health.

This clonotype turned up a few times. The gene calls are TRBV20-1 and TRBJ1-2; D uncertain. This CDR3 is 13 amino acids long. Germline V CDR1 and CDR2: DFQATT, SNEGSKA (reference sequence). Trimming removed 7 bases from V and 5 bases from J, with 17 bases in between. CDR3 in amino acids: CSVRSFWSYGYTF. As DNA, the CDR3 is TGCAGTGTTCGGTCCTTCTGGTCTTATGGCTACACCTTC.

The chain couples TRBV7-2 to TRBJ1-3; 7 nucleotides match TRBD1. The CDR3 sequence is 15 residues long. From germline, CDR1 is SGHTA and CDR2 FQGNSA. V dropped 5 bases and J dropped 0; count of bases not matched to a gene: 4. The CDR3 sequence: CASSKGQHSGNTIYF. The CDR3 DNA reads TGTGCCAGCAGCAAGGGACAGCACTCTGGAAACACCATATATTTT.

The chain links TRBV6-1 to TRBJ1-2, with a possible D match to TRBD1 (6 bases). The CDR3 is 19 amino acids. With 8 bases removed from V and 6 bases from J, the gap between germline ends came to 34 bases. Germline lookup yields CDR1 MNHNS and CDR2 SASEGT. The CDR3 sequence: CASFPGGRWRQVPLDGYTF. The CDR3 DNA is TGTGCCAGCTTCCCCGGGGGGCGTTGGAGACAGGTCCCCTTGGATGGCTACACCTTC.

A few counts support this clonotype. Written as DNA, the CDR3 is TGTGCCAGCAGCTTAGGACTTTACGGGGCCTCGGGGGAGACCCAGTACTTC. Translating it yields CASSLGLYGASGETQYF. The chain recombines TRBV7-9 with TRBJ2-5; either TRBD1 or TRBD2 may fit D (5 bases each). The CDR3 sequence is 17 residues long. Trimming pared 1 base from V and 5 bases from J, leaving 20 bases between. Germline V gives CDR1 SEHNR, CDR2 FQNEAQ (reference sequence).

The chain's CDR3 is CASSFAPGQSIYEQYF. CDR3 sequence (DNA): TGCGCCAGCAGCTTTGCACCGGGACAGTCTATATACGAGCAGTACTTC. The rearrangement uses TRBV5-1 and TRBJ2-7, with 7 bases lining up with TRBD1. This CDR3 is built from 16 residues. V was pared by 2 bases and J by 4 bases, with 12 bases of the junction left unmatched. The germline V gene encodes CDR1 SGHRS and CDR2 YFSETQ.

This clonotype was counted between two and nine times. CDR3 nucleotides: TGCAGCGTTGAACCTAGGACTAGCTTACAAGAGACCCAGTACTTC. This translates into CSVEPRTSLQETQYF. The J gene is TRBJ2-5, the V gene TRBV29-1, with 8 bases lining up with TRBD2. This CDR3 is built from 15 residues. The J segment lost 2 bases and the V segment lost 2 bases, leaving 7 bases of the junction unmatched. Looked up from germline, CDR1 is SQVTM and CDR2 is ANQGSEA.

The chain recombines TRBV28 with TRBJ2-1; TRBD2 agrees at 13 bases. V dropped 9 bases and J dropped 4; count of bases not matched to a gene: 12. The germline CDR1 and CDR2 sequences are MDHEN and SYDVKM. This CDR3 has 17 residues. The CDR3 DNA reads TGTGCCAGTACCAAATCGGGACTAGCGGGACGGTACAATGAGCAGTTCTTC. Protein product: CASTKSGLAGRYNEQFF.

The chain has TRBV6-6 and TRBJ1-6; unclear D gene. This CDR3 is built from 12 residues. V lost 6 bases and J 10 bases, leaving 10 bases between the germline ends. Per germline, CDR1 MNHNY and CDR2 SVGAGI (reference sequence). DNA for the CDR3: TGTGCCAGCAGCACCCCAAGGTCACCCCTCCACTTT. Translating gives CASSTPRSPLHF.